These 32 T cell receptor beta chains were sequenced from one sample in a study of T cell responses to AZD1222 COVID-19 vaccine. The protocol was immunoSEQ multiplex PCR, while the TCRdb copy is restricted to in-frame clones and leaves out a portion. In the table there are about 68,000 clones, more than 80% of which are singletons. Sequences were derived from peripheral blood, sampled on day 0 of AZD1222 vaccination. The receptor source for this set is an adult in good health.

This clone was seen once. The chain recombines TRBV12-3 or TRBV12-4 with TRBJ1-2; D is undetermined. Trimming cost V 3 bases and J 5 bases, with 7 bases left between them. The CDR3 length is 12 residues. For the CDR3, the DNA is TGTGCCAGCAGTTTGAGAGGGTATGGCTACACCTTC. This encodes CASSLRGYGYTF.

CDR3 sequence: CASSLGVDRVNDEQFF. CDR3 DNA: TGCGCCAGCAGCTTGGGCGTGGACAGGGTTAACGATGAGCAGTTCTTC. The chain carries TRBV5-1 and TRBJ2-1, with TRBD1 matching over 8 bases. The CDR3 covers 16 residues. Germline V gene sequence: CDR1 SGHRS, CDR2 YFSETQ. The trim removed 0 bases at V and 8 bases at J, leaving 10 bases unmatched.

The chain carries TRBV6-2 or TRBV6-3 and TRBJ2-3; 11 bases line up with TRBD1. The CDR3 loop spans 14 amino acids. The germline V gene encodes CDR1 MNHEY and CDR2 SVGEGT. V lost 4 bases to trimming and J lost 3 bases; unmatched junction nucleotides: 0. This CDR3 reads CASSWDRGTDTQYF. CDR3 nucleotides: TGTGCCAGCAGTTGGGACAGGGGGACAGATACGCAGTATTTT.

The sample holds a few counts of this clone. In the same sample, other DNA sequences code for this CDR3. V is TRBV7-2 and J is TRBJ2-1; possible D gene TRBD2, 6 bases. V was trimmed by 1 base and J by 7 bases, leaving 8 bases between them. Germline V gives CDR1 SGHTA, CDR2 FQGNSA. CDR3 size: 13 residues. CDR3 sequence: CASSLGLVNEQFF. CDR3 coding DNA: TGTGCCAGCAGCTTAGGACTAGTGAATGAGCAGTTCTTC.

The chain employs TRBV3-1 (or the pseudogene TRBV3-2) and TRBJ1-5; 8 nucleotides align to TRBD1. This CDR3 is 15 amino acids long. J lost 8 bases, V lost 3 bases, and 9 bases had no gene match. Germline CDR1 LGHDT, CDR2 YNNKEL (reference sequence). CDR3 in DNA: TGTGCCAGCAGCCAGGGACAGGCGACGGTGGAGCCCCAGCATTTT. This gives the protein CASSQGQATVEPQHF.

The rearrangement uses TRBV7-2 and TRBJ2-1; D possibly corresponds to TRBD1 (7 bases). Trimming removed 5 bases from V and 7 bases from J, with 15 bases in between. The CDR3 totals 14 residues. Germline assignment: CDR1 SGHTA and CDR2 FQGNSA. The CDR3 DNA sequence: TGTGCCAGCAGCCCCGGGGGACAGCTTAATGAGCAGTTCTTC. It codes for CASSPGGQLNEQFF.

The chain employs TRBV29-1 and TRBJ1-4, with a possible D match to TRBD1 (6 bases). The length of the CDR3 is 13 residues. Germline CDR1 is SQVTM and CDR2 is ANQGSEA. The V end was cut by 4 bases, the J end by 4 bases, with 10 bases between. For the CDR3, the DNA is TGCAGCGTTGTGGGGGCTAATAATGAAAAACTGTTTTTT. Translation gives CSVVGANNEKLFF.

V usage is TRBV7-9 and J usage is TRBJ1-2, with D possibly TRBD1 on 5 matching bases. Deletions cut 4 bases from V and 4 bases from J, with 13 bases between. The CDR3 totals 14 residues. Germline values: CDR1 SEHNR, CDR2 FQNEAQ (reference sequence). The CDR3 DNA is TGTGCCAGCAGCTCCGGCAGGGAGGCCTATGGCTACACCTTC. This codes for CASSSGREAYGYTF.

CDR3 nucleotide sequence: TGTGCCAGCAGTTTCTTGTCATCCGGAAACACCATATATTTT. It translates to CASSFLSSGNTIYF. V gene TRBV28 combines with J gene TRBJ1-3; D unclear. Trimming pared 3 bases from V and 4 bases from J, leaving 10 bases between. The CDR3 spans 14 residues. CDR1 is MDHEN, CDR2 SYDVKM, per germline.

The CDR3: CASSSTGTDPYEQYF. In nucleotides, the CDR3 is TGTGCCAGTAGTTCAACCGGGACGGACCCCTACGAGCAGTACTTC. The V call is TRBV19, the J call TRBJ2-7, with D possibly called TRBD1 or TRBD2 (5 bases each). The CDR3 contains 15 residues. Trimming removed 5 bases at V and 2 bases at J, with 16 bases between. CDR1 LNHDA and CDR2 SQIVND come from the germline V gene (reference sequence). The full variable domain, completed using reference TRBV19 and TRBJ2-7, is DGGITQSPKYLFRKEGQNVTLSCEQNLNHDAMYWYRQDPGQGLRLIYYSQIVNDFQKGDIAEGYSVSREKKESFPLTVTSAQKNPTAFYLCASSSTGTDPYEQYFGPGTRLTVT.

The chain couples TRBV30 to TRBJ1-4; 9 nucleotides line up with TRBD1. Germline CDR1 reads GTSNPN; CDR2 reads SVGIG (reference sequence). V shed 2 bases, J shed 8 bases, and the junction held 3 bases outside the gene matches. The CDR3 covers 13 residues. CDR3 in amino acids: CAWSTGTGEKLFF. The CDR3 coding sequence is TGTGCCTGGAGTACCGGGACAGGGGAAAAACTGTTTTTT.

The genes are TRBV2 and TRBJ1-5; the match to TRBD1 covers 7 bases. CDR3 length: 14 amino acids. The junction had 2 bases not matched to a gene; V was cut back by 0 bases and J by 6 bases. The germline gives CDR1 SNHLY, CDR2 FYNNEI. The CDR3 DNA reads TGTGCCAGCAGTGAAGCGGCAGGGGGTCAGCCCCAGCATTTT. It codes for CASSEAAGGQPQHF.

J is TRBJ2-1 and V is TRBV24-1, with 9 bases matching TRBD1. Trimming at V came to 4 bases and at J to 6 bases, leaving 9 bases not matched to a gene. The V gene's germline CDR1 is KGHDR and CDR2 SFDVKD. CDR3 length: 16 amino acids. CDR3 amino acids: CATSESGTGRPNEQFF. CDR3 bases: TGTGCCACCAGTGAATCCGGGACAGGGCGACCCAATGAGCAGTTCTTC.

With respect to this clone: Other DNA sequences in this sample translate to the same CDR3. The CDR3 DNA is TGTGCCAGCAGCTTAACGGGTGGTGAAAAACTGTTTTTT. The encoded protein is CASSLTGGEKLFF. V is TRBV7-3 and J is TRBJ1-4; no definite D call. V was shortened by 0 bases and J by 7 bases, with 6 bases between the two germline ends. Germline V gene sequence: CDR1 SGHTA, CDR2 FQGTGA. The CDR3 is 13 residues long.

DNA for the CDR3: TGCGCCAGCAGTCAATCACAGGTTGGTCGGGGGAACTACGAGCAGTACTTC. Translated, it gives CASSQSQVGRGNYEQYF. V gene TRBV23-1 combines with J gene TRBJ2-7; D is possibly TRBD2 (6 bases). TRBV23-1 is given ORF status, its function remaining uncertain. V shed 0 bases and J shed 3 bases, with 18 bases lying between them. CDR3 length equals 17 residues.

The V call is TRBV20-1, the J call TRBJ2-2; 8 nucleotides match TRBD2. CDR1 and CDR2 from the germline V gene are DFQATT and SNEGSKA (reference sequence). J gave up 6 bases and V 3 bases, and 15 bases lay outside the gene matches. This CDR3 is built from 17 residues. Here the CDR3 DNA reads TGCAGTGCTAGTTACGATAGAGTAGCGGGGTGGGCCGGGGAGCTGTTTTTT. Translation gives CSASYDRVAGWAGELFF.

This clone came up a few times. V usage is TRBV2 and J usage is TRBJ2-7, with D tentatively TRBD2 (5 bases). The CDR3 extends over 13 amino acids. CDR1 and CDR2 (germline): SNHLY, FYNNEI. Trimming shortened V by 3 bases and J by 3 bases, and 9 bases separated the two germline ends. For the CDR3, the DNA is TGTGCCAGCAGTGATTTCGGGGTCTACGAGCAGTACTTC. Its translation: CASSDFGVYEQYF.

The chain employs TRBV19 and TRBJ2-2, with D perhaps TRBD1 or TRBD2 (5 bases each). CDR3 length: 16 amino acids. The ends were cut back, 1 base at V and 4 bases at J, with 13 bases in the middle. CDR1 and CDR2 (germline): LNHDA, SQIVND (reference sequence). The CDR3 loop reads CASSIAGTPITGELFF. The DNA of the CDR3 is TGTGCCAGTAGTATAGCCGGGACGCCGATCACCGGGGAGCTGTTTTTT.

The J gene is TRBJ1-1, the V gene TRBV7-3, with TRBD1 matching 7 bases. The germline gives CDR1 SGHTA, CDR2 FQGTGA. J gave up 6 bases and V 2 bases, and 9 bases lay outside the gene matches. The CDR3 has 15 residues. The DNA of the CDR3 is TGTGCCAGCAGCTTATCAGGGGGTGGCTACGCTGAAGCTTTCTTT. Translated, it gives CASSLSGGGYAEAFF.

The chain joins TRBV19 to TRBJ2-1; 7 nucleotides agree with TRBD1. The CDR3 contains 11 residues. The J segment lost 7 bases and the V segment lost 9 bases, leaving 3 bases of the junction unmatched. Germline CDR1 is LNHDA and CDR2 is SQIVND (reference sequence). The CDR3 DNA is TGTGCCAGCCGACAGGGAAATGAGCAGTTCTTC. This codes for CASRQGNEQFF.

This rearrangement joins TRBV5-1 to TRBJ1-2; unclear D gene. There are 11 residues in the CDR3. V was cut by 0 bases and J by 10 bases, with 7 bases left in between. The V gene's germline CDR1 is SGHRS and CDR2 YFSETQ. CDR3 in amino acids: CASSLDKVYTF. CDR3 in DNA: TGCGCCAGCAGCTTGGACAAGGTCTACACCTTC.

The V and J genes are TRBV15 and TRBJ1-5; a weak D match, TRBD1 (6 bases). Germline CDR1 reads LNHNV; CDR2 reads YYDKDF (reference sequence). The CDR3 sequence is 16 residues long. V was pared by 1 base and J by 2 bases, with 12 bases between. CDR3 sequence: CATSRGDTLGNQPQHF. The CDR3 nucleotides are TGTGCCACCAGCAGAGGGGACACCCTCGGCAATCAGCCCCAGCATTTT.

The CDR3 region is CASSFSGAAGQFF. The CDR3 DNA follows: TGTGCCAGCAGCTTTAGCGGCGCAGCCGGGCAGTTCTTC. V and J are TRBV7-9 and TRBJ2-1, with D possibly being TRBD2 (6 bases). Germline V gene sequence: CDR1 SEHNR, CDR2 FQNEAQ (reference sequence). The CDR3 runs to 13 residues. V shed 3 bases and J shed 12 bases, with 15 bases lying between them.

The V gene is TRBV6-6, the J gene TRBJ1-6; no reliable D call. CDR1 and CDR2 from the germline V gene are MNHNY and SVGAGI (reference sequence). The CDR3 is 11 residues long. CDR3 sequence reads: CASSYNSPLHF. CDR3 sequence (DNA): TGTGCGAGCTCCTATAATTCACCCCTCCACTTT.

This chain links TRBV28 with TRBJ2-7; TRBD2 might be the D (5 bases). Looked up from germline, CDR1 is MDHEN and CDR2 is SYDVKM. Trimming removed 5 bases at V and 7 bases at J, with 18 bases between. This CDR3 spans 14 amino acids. CDR3 region: CASSPLTEVGEQYF. In DNA, the CDR3 is TGTGCCAGCAGTCCTTTGACGGAGGTTGGGGAGCAGTACTTC. Using reference TRBV28 and TRBJ2-7 for the parts outside the CDR3, the full variable domain is DVKVTQSSRYLVKRTGEKVFLECVQDMDHENMFWYRQDPGLGLRLIYFSYDVKMKEKGDIPEGYSVSREKKERFSLILESASTNQTSMYLCASSPLTEVGEQYFGPGTRLTVT.

This clone was picked up one time. J is TRBJ1-2 and V is TRBV25-1, with D uncertain. V lost 3 bases to trimming and J lost 1 base, with 6 bases between them. The CDR3 is 13 amino acids. CDR1 is MGHDK and CDR2 is SYGVNS in the germline V gene. CDR3 sequence: CASSDAGNYGYTF. CDR3 DNA: TGTGCCAGCAGTGATGCCGGTAACTATGGCTACACCTTC.

The chain joins TRBV6-5 to TRBJ2-3, with TRBD2 matching 7 bases. J was trimmed by 0 bases and V by 2 bases; bases with no gene match: 2. Germline V CDR1 and CDR2: MNHEY, SVGAGI. This CDR3 is 15 amino acids long. CDR3 DNA: TGTGCCAGCAGTTACAGCGGGGCTAGCACAGATACGCAGTATTTT. Protein sequence: CASSYSGASTDTQYF.

This chain joins TRBV5-5 and TRBJ2-4, with 8 bases fitting TRBD1. Germline V gene sequence: CDR1 SGHKS, CDR2 YYEKEE (reference sequence). The CDR3 sequence is 15 residues long. The trim removed 4 bases at V and 2 bases at J, leaving 5 bases unmatched. The DNA for the CDR3 is TGTGCCAGCAGCCGTAGACAGGGGACCAAAAACATTCAGTACTTC. It translates to CASSRRQGTKNIQYF.

The J gene is TRBJ2-3, the V gene TRBV2; 9 bases match TRBD2. The CDR3 consists of 11 residues. Germline V gives CDR1 SNHLY, CDR2 FYNNEI. The ends lost 6 bases at V and 11 bases at J; junction bases unmatched: 3. The CDR3 protein is CASSLLAGQYF. DNA for the CDR3: TGTGCCAGCAGCCTACTAGCGGGGCAGTATTTT.

This chain links TRBV9 with TRBJ1-1; 7 bases are shared with TRBD1. CDR3 length: 14 residues. CDR1 and CDR2 (germline): SGDLS, YYNGEE. Trimming removed 0 bases from V and 4 bases from J; junction bases left unmatched: 3. CDR3 sequence: CASSVDRGGTEAFF. CDR3 in DNA: TGTGCCAGCAGCGTAGACAGGGGAGGCACTGAAGCTTTCTTT.

A few counts support this clone. The chain couples TRBV27 to TRBJ2-2, with 8 bases matching TRBD2. The CDR3 is 15 residues long. Germline V gene lookup returns CDR1 MNHEY and CDR2 SMNVEV (reference sequence). Trimming removed 2 bases from V and 4 bases from J; junction bases left unmatched: 3. CDR3 region: CASSLAGGSTGELFF. For the CDR3, the DNA is TGTGCCAGCAGTTTAGCGGGAGGTTCCACCGGGGAGCTGTTTTTT.

A single count supports this clone. The V and J genes are TRBV27 and TRBJ2-7; 9 nucleotides align to TRBD1. The CDR3 runs 15 residues. Germline CDR1 and CDR2: MNHEY and SMNVEV (reference sequence). V lost 5 bases, J lost 5 bases, and 10 bases stayed unmatched. CDR3 nucleotide sequence: TGTGCCAGCAGTAGGTGGGGACAGGGTGTCAACGAGCAGTACTTC. Its translation: CASSRWGQGVNEQYF.